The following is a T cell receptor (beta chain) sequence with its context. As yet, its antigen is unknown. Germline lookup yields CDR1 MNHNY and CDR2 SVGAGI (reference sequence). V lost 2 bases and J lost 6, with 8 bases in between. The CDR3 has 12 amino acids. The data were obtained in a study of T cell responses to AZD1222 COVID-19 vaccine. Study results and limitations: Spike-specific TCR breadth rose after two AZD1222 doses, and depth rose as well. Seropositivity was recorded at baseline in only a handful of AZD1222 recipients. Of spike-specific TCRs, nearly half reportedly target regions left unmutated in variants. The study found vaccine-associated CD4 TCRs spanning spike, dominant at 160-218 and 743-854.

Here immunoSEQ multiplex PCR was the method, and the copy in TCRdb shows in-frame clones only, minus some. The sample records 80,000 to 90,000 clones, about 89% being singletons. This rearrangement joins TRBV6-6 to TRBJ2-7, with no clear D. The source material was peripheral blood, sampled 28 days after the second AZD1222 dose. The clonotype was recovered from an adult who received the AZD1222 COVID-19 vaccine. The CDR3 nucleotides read TGTGCCAGCAGTTACATCTCATCCGAGCAGTACTTC. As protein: CASSYISSEQYF.